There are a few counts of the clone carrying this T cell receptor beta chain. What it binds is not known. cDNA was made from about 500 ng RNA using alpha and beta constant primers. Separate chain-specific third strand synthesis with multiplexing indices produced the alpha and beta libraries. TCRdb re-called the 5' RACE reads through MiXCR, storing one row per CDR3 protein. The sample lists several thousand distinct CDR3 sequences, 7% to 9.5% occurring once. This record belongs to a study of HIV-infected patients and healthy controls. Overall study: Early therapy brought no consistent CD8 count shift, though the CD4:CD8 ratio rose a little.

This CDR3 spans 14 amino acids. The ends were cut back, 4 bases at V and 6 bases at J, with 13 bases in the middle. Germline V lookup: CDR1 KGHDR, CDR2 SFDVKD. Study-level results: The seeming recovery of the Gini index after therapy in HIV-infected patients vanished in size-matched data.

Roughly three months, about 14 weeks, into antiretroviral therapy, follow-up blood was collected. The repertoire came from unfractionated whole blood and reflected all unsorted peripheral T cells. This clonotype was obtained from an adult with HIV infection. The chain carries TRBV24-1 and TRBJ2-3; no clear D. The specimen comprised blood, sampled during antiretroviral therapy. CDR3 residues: CATSDSYPRDTQYF. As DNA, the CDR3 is TGTGCCACCAGTGACTCCTACCCCAGGGATACGCAGTATTTT.